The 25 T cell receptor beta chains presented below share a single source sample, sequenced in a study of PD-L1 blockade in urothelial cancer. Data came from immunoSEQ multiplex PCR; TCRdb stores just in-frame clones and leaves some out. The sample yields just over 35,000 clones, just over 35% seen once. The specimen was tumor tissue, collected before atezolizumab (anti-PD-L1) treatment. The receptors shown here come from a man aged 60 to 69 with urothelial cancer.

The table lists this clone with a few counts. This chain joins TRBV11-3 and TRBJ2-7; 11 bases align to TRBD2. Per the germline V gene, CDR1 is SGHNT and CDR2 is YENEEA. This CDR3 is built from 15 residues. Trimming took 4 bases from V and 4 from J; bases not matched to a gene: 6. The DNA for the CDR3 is TGTGCCAGCAGCTCCCGGGGGACTAGCGGTTACGAGCAGTACTTC. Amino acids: CASSSRGTSGYEQYF.

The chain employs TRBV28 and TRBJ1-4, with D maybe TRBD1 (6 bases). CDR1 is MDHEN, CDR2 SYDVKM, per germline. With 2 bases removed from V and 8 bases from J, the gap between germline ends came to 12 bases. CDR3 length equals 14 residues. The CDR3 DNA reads TGTGCCAGCAGTTTAAGGGGGGGTAGAGAAAAACTGTTTTTT. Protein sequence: CASSLRGGREKLFF.

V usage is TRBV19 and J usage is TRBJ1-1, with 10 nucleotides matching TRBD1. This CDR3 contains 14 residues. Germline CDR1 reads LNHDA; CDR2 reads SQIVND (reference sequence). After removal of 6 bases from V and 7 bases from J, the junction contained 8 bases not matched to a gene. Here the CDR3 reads CASSLTGGANEAFF. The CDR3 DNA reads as TGTGCCAGTAGCTTGACAGGGGGCGCGAATGAAGCTTTCTTT.

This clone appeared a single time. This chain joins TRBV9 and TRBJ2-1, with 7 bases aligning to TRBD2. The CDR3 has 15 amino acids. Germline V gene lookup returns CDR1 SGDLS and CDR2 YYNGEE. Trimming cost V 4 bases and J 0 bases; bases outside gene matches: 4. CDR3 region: CASSPRGVSYNEQFF. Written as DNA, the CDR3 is TGTGCCAGCAGCCCCCGGGGGGTCTCCTACAATGAGCAGTTCTTC.

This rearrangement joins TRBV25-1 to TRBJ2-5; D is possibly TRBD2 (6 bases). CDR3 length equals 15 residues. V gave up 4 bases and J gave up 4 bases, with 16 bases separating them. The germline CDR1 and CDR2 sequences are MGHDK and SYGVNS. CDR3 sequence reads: CASSVGAGKGETQYF. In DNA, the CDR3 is TGTGCCAGCAGTGTTGGGGCGGGAAAAGGAGAGACCCAGTACTTC. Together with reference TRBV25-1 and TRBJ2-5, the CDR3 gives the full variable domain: EADIYQTPRYLVIGTGKKITLECSQTMGHDKMYWYQQDPGMELHLIHYSYGVNSTEKGDLSSESTVSRIRTEHFPLTLESARPSHTSQYLCASSVGAGKGETQYFGPGTRLLVL.

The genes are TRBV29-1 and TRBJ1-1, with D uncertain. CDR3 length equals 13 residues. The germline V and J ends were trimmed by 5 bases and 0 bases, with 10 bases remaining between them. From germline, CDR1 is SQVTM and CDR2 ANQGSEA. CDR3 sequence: CSVTSSVNTEAFF. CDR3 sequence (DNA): TGCAGCGTTACTAGTTCGGTGAACACTGAAGCTTTCTTT.

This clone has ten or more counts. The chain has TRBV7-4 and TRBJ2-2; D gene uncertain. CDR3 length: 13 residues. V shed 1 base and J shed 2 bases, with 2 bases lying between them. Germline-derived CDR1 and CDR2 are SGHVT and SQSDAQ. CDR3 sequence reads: CASSLGNTGELFF. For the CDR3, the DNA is TGTGCCAGCAGCTTAGGCAACACCGGGGAGCTGTTTTTT.

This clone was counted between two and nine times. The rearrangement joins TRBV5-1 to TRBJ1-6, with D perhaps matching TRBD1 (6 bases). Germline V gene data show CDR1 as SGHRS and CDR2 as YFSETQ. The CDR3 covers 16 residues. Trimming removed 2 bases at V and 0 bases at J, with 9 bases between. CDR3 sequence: CASSLGTPSYNSPLHF. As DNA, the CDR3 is TGCGCCAGCAGCTTAGGGACACCCTCCTATAATTCACCCCTCCACTTT.

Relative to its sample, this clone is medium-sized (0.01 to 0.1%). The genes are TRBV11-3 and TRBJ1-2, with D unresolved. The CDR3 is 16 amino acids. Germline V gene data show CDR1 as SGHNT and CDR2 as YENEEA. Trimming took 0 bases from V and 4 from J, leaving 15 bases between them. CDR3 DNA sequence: TGTGCCAGCAGCTTAGATGGTTCCCGAATTCTCTATGGCTACACCTTC. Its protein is CASSLDGSRILYGYTF.

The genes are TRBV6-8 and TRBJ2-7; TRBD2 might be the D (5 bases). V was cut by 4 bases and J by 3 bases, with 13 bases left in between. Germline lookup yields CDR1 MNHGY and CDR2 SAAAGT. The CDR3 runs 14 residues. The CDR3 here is CASSSGLKDYEQYF. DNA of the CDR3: TGTGCCAGCAGTTCCGGACTGAAAGACTACGAGCAGTACTTC.

In DNA form, the CDR3 reads TGTGCCAGTAGTACAAATGGACAGGGCTACGAGCAGTACTTC. Its protein is CASSTNGQGYEQYF. This chain joins TRBV19 and TRBJ2-7; 8 positions match TRBD1. This CDR3 region has 14 residues. Germline V gives CDR1 LNHDA, CDR2 SQIVND (reference sequence). The J segment lost 3 bases and the V segment lost 4 bases, leaving 5 bases of the junction unmatched.

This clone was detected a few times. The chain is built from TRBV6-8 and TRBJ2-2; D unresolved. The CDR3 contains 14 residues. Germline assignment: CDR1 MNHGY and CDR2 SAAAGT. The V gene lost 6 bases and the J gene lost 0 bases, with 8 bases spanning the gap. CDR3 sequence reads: CASSPSTNTGELFF. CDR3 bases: TGTGCCAGCAGCCCCTCTACGAACACCGGGGAGCTGTTTTTT.

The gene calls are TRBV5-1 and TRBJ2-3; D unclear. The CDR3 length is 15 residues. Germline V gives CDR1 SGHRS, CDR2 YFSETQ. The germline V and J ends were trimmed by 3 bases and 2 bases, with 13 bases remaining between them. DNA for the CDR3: TGCGCCAGCAGCTCCACGGGCCAATCCACAGATACGCAGTATTTT. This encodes CASSSTGQSTDTQYF.

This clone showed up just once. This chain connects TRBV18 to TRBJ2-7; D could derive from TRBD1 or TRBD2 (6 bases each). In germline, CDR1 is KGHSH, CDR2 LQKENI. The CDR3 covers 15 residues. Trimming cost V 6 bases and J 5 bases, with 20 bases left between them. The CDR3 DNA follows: TGTGCCAGCTCCCTTCGAACGGGGGCAGGCGACGAGCAGTACTTC. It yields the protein CASSLRTGAGDEQYF.

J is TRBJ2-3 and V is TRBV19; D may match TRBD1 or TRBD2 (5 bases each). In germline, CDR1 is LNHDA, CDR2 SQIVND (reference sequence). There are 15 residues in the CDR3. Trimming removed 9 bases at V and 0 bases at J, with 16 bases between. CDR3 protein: CASKMRGGSTDTQYF. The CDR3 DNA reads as TGTGCCAGCAAAATGAGGGGCGGAAGCACAGATACGCAGTATTTT.

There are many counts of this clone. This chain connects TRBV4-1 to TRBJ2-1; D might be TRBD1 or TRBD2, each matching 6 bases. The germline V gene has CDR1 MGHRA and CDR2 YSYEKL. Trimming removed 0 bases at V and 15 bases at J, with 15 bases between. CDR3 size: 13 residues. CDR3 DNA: TGCGCCAGCAGCCAAGATCCGGGGGCGGCGGCGTTCTTC. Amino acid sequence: CASSQDPGAAAFF.

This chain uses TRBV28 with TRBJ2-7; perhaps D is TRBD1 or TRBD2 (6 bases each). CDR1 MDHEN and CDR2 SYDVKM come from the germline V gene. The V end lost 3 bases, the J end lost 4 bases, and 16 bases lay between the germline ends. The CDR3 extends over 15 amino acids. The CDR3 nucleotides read TGTGCCAGCAGTTTTACTACGGGGGCTCAGTACGAGCAGTACTTC. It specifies CASSFTTGAQYEQYF.

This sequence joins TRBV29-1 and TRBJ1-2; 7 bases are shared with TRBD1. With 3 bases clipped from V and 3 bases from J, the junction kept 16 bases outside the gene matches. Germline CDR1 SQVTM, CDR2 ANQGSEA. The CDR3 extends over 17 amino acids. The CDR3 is CSVEVLAGGSWDYGYTF. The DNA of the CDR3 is TGCAGCGTTGAGGTCTTGGCAGGGGGATCGTGGGACTATGGCTACACCTTC. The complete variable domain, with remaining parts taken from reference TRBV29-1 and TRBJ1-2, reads SAVISQKPSRDICQRGTSLTIQCQVDSQVTMMFWYRQQPGQSLTLIATANQGSEATYESGFVIDKFPISRPNLTFSTLTVSNMSPEDSSIYLCSVEVLAGGSWDYGYTFGSGTRLTVV.

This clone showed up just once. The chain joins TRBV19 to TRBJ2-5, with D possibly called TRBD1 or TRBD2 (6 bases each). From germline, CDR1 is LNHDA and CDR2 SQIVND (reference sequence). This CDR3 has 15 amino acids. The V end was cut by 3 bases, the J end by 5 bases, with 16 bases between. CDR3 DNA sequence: TGTGCCAGTAGTATGGGCATGGGGGGCCATGAGACCCAGTACTTC. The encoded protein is CASSMGMGGHETQYF.

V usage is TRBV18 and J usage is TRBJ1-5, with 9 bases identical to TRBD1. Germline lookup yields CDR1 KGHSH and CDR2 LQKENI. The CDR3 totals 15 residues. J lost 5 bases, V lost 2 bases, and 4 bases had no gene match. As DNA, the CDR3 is TGTGCCAGCTCACCATCGACAGGGGGATATCAGCCCCAGCATTTT. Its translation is CASSPSTGGYQPQHF.

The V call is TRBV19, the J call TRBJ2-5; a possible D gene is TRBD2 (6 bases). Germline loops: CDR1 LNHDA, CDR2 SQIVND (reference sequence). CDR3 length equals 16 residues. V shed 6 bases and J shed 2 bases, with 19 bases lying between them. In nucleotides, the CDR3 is TGTGCCAGTAGCCCAACCGTGGGGGGTGTACAAGAGACCCAGTACTTC. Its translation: CASSPTVGGVQETQYF.

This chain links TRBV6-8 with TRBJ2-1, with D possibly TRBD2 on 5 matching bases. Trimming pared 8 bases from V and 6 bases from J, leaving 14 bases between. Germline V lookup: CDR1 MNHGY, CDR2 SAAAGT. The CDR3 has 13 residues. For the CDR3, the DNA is TGTGCCAGCGGACTCGCTGGGTCCAATGAGCAGTTCTTC. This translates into CASGLAGSNEQFF.

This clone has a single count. The chain's CDR3 is CATSRDYGVGQGDTGELFF. CDR3 coding DNA: TGTGCCACCAGCAGAGATTACGGGGTCGGGCAGGGAGACACCGGGGAGCTGTTTTTT. The chain is built from TRBV15 and TRBJ2-2; the D gene could be TRBD1 or TRBD2 (5 bases each). Germline V gene lookup returns CDR1 LNHNV and CDR2 YYDKDF (reference sequence). This CDR3 contains 19 residues. Trimming took off 0 bases at V and 3 bases at J, with 20 bases between the two ends.

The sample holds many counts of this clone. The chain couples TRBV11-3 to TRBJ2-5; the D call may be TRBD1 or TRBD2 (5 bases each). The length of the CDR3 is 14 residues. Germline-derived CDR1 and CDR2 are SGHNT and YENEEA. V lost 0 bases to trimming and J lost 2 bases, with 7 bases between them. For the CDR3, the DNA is TGTGCCAGCAGCTTAGATGGGGGACAAGAGACCCAGTACTTC. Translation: CASSLDGGQETQYF.

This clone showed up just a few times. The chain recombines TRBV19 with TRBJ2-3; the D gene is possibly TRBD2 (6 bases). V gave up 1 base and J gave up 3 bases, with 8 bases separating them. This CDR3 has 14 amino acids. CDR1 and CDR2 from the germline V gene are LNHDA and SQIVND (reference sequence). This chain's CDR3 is CASSIGLATDTQYF. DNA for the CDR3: TGTGCCAGTAGTATAGGGCTAGCGACAGATACGCAGTATTTT.